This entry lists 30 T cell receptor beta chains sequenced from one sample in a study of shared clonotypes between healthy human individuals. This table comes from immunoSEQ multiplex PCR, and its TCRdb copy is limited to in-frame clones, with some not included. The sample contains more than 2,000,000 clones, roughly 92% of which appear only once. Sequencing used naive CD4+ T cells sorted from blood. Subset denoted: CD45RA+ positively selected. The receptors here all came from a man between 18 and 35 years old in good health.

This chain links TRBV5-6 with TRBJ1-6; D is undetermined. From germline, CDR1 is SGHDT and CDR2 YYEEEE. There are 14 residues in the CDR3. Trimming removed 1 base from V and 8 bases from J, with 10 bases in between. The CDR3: CASSLRDRDSPLHF. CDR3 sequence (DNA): TGTGCCAGCAGCTTGCGCGATAGAGATTCACCCCTCCACTTT.

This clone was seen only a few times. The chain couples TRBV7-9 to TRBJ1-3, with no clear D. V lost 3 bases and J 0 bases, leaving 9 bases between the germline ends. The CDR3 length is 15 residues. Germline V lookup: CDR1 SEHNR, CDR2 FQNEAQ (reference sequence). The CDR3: CASSLEGYSGNTIYF. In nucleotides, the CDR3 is TGTGCCAGCAGCTTGGAAGGGTACTCTGGAAACACCATATATTTT. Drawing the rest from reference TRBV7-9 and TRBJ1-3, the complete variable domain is DTGVSQNPRHKITKRGQNVTFRCDPISEHNRLYWYRQTLGQGPEFLTYFQNEAQLEKSRLLSDRFSAERPKGSFSTLEIQRTEQGDSAMYLCASSLEGYSGNTIYFGEGSWLTVV.

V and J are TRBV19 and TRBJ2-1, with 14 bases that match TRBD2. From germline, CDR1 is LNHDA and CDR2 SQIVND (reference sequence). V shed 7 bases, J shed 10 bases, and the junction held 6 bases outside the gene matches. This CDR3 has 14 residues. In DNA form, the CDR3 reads TGTGCCAGTATCCGACTAGCGGGAGGGCACGAGCAGTTCTTC. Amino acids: CASIRLAGGHEQFF.

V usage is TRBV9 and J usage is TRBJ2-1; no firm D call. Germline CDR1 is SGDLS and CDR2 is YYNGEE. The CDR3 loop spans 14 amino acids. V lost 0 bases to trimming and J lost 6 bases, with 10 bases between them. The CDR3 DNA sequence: TGTGCCAGCAGCGTAGGCCCCTCCCCCAATGAGCAGTTCTTC. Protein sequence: CASSVGPSPNEQFF.

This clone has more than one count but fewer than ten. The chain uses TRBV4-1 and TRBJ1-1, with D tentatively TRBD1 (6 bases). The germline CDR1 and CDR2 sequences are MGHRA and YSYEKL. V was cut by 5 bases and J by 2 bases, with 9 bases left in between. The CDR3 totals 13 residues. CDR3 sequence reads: CASSDRTNTEAFF. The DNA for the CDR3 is TGCGCCAGCAGCGACAGGACTAACACTGAAGCTTTCTTT.

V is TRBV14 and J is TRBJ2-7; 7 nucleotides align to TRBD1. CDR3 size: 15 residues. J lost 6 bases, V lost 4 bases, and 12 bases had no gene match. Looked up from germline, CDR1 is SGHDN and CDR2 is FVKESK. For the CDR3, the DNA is TGTGCCAGCAGCCCCTCAGACAGGGTTTACGGCGAGCAGTACTTC. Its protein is CASSPSDRVYGEQYF.

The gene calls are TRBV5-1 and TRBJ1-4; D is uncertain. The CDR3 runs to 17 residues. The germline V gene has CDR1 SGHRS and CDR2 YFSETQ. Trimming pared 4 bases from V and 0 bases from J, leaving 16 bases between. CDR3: CASSQYAAVSTNEKLFF. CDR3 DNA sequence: TGCGCCAGCAGCCAATACGCCGCGGTTTCAACTAATGAAAAACTGTTTTTT.

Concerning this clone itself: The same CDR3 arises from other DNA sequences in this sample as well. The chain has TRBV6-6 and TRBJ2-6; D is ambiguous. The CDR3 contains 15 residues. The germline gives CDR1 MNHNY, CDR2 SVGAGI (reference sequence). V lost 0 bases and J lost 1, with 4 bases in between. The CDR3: CASSYSGSGANVLTF. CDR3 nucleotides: TGTGCCAGCAGTTACTCGGGTTCTGGGGCCAACGTCCTGACTTTC.

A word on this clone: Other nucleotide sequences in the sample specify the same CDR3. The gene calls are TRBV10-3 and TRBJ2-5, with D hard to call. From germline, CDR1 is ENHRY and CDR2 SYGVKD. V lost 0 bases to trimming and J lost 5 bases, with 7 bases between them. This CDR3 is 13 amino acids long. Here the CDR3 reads CAISESPSETQYF. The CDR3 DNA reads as TGTGCCATCAGTGAGTCTCCTAGTGAGACCCAGTACTTC.

The CDR3 reads CASNNAKMNEQFF. The CDR3 DNA reads as TGTGCCAGTAACAACGCCAAGATGAATGAGCAGTTCTTC. The chain couples TRBV19 to TRBJ2-1; D unclear. This CDR3 has 13 amino acids. The germline V and J ends were trimmed by 7 bases and 7 bases, with 14 bases remaining between them. Germline values: CDR1 LNHDA, CDR2 SQIVND (reference sequence).

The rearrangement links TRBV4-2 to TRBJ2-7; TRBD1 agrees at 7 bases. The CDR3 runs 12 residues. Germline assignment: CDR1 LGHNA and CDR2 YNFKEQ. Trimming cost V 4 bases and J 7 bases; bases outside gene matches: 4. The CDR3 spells CASSLRGWEQYF. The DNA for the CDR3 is TGTGCCAGCAGCCTCAGGGGGTGGGAGCAGTACTTC.

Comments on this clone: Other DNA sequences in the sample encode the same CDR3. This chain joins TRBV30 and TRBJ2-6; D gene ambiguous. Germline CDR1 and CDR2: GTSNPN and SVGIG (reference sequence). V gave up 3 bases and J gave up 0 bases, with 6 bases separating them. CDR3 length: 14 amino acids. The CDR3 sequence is CAWSPGSGANVLTF. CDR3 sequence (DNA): TGTGCCTGGAGCCCGGGCTCTGGGGCCAACGTCCTGACTTTC.

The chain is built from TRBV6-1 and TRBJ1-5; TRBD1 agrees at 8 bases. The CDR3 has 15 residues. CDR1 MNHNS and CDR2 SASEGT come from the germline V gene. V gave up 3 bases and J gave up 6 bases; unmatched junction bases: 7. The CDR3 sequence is CASSDRAGGLQPQHF. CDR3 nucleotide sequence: TGTGCCAGCAGTGATAGAGCAGGGGGCCTTCAGCCCCAGCATTTT.

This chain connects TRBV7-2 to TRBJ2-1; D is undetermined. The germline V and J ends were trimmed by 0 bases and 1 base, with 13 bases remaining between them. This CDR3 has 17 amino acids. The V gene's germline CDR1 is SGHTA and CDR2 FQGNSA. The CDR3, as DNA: TGTGCCAGCAGCTTAGCTATGGTGGCTGGGTCCTACAATGAGCAGTTCTTC. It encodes CASSLAMVAGSYNEQFF.

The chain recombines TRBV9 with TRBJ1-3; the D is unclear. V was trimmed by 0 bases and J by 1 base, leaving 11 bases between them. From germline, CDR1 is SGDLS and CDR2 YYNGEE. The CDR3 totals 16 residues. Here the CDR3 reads CASSVEGKGSGNTIYF. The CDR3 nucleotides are TGTGCCAGCAGCGTAGAGGGAAAGGGTTCTGGAAACACCATATATTTT. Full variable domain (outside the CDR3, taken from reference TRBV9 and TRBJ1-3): DSGVTQTPKHLITATGQRVTLRCSPRSGDLSVYWYQQSLDQGLQFLIQYYNGEERAKGNILERFSAQQFPDLHSELNLSSLELGDSALYFCASSVEGKGSGNTIYFGEGSWLTVV.

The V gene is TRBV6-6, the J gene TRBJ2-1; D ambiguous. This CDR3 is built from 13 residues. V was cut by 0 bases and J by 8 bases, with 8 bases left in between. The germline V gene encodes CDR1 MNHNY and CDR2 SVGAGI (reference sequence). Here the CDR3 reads CASSYSFEDEQFF. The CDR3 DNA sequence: TGTGCCAGCAGTTACTCCTTTGAGGATGAGCAGTTCTTC.

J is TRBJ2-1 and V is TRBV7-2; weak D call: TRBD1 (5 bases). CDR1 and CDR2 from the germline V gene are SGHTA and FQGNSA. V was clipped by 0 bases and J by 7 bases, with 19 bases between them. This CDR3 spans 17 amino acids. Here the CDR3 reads CASSLARQGWVGNEQFF. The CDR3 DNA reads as TGTGCCAGCAGCTTAGCGAGGCAGGGTTGGGTGGGGAATGAGCAGTTCTTC.

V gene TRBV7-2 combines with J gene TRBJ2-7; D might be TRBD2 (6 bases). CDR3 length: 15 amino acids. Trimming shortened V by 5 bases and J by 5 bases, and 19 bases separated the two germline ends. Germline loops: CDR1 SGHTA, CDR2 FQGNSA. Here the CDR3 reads CASSLDGREIDEQYF. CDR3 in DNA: TGTGCCAGCAGCCTAGATGGGCGGGAAATAGACGAGCAGTACTTC. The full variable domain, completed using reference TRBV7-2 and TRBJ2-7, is GAGVSQSPSNKVTEKGKDVELRCDPISGHTALYWYRQSLGQGLEFLIYFQGNSAPDKSGLPSDRFSAERTGGSVSTLTIQRTQQEDSAVYLCASSLDGREIDEQYFGPGTRLTVT.

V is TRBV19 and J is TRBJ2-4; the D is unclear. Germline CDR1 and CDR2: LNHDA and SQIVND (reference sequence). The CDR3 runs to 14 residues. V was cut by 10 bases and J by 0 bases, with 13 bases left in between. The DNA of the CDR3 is TGTGCCACCTCCTTGGACCTAGCCAAAAACATTCAGTACTTC. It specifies CATSLDLAKNIQYF. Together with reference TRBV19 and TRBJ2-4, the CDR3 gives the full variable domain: DGGITQSPKYLFRKEGQNVTLSCEQNLNHDAMYWYRQDPGQGLRLIYYSQIVNDFQKGDIAEGYSVSREKKESFPLTVTSAQKNPTAFYLCATSLDLAKNIQYFGAGTRLSVL.

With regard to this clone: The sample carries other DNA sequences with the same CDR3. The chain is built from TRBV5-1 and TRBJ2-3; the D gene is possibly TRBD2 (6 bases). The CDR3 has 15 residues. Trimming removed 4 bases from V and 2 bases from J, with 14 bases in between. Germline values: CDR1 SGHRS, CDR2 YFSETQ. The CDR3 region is CASSPTGTSTDTQYF. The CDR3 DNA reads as TGCGCCAGCAGCCCCACCGGGACTTCCACAGATACGCAGTATTTT.

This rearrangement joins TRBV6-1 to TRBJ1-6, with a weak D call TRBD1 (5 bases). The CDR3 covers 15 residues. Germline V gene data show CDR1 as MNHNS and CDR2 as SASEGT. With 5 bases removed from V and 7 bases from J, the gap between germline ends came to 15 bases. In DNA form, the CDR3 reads TGTGCCAGCAGTCTCCGGGACGGGCTCAATTCACCCCTCCACTTT. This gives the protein CASSLRDGLNSPLHF.

CDR3 coding DNA: TGTGCCAGTACCCCTCAGGGAAGCAATGAGCAGTTCTTC. This codes for CASTPQGSNEQFF. The chain carries TRBV2 and TRBJ2-1, with D possibly TRBD1 on 5 matching bases. CDR3 length: 13 amino acids. V lost 9 bases to trimming and J lost 6 bases, with 15 bases between them. Germline CDR1 reads SNHLY; CDR2 reads FYNNEI.

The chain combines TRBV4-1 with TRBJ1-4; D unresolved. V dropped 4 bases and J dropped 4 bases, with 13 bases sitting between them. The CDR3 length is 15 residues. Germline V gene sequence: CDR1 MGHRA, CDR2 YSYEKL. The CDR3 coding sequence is TGCGCCAGCAGCCGATCCCCCGGTGGTAATGAAAAACTGTTTTTT. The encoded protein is CASSRSPGGNEKLFF.

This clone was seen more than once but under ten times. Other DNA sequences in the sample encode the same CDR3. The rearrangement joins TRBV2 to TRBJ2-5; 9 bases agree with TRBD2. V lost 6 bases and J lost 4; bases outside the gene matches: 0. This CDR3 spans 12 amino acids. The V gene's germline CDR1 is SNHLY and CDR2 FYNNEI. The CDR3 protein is CASRLAGETQYF. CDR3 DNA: TGTGCCAGCAGACTAGCGGGAGAGACCCAGTACTTC. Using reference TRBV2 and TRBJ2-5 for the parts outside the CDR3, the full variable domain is EPEVTQTPSHQVTQMGQEVILRCVPISNHLYFYWYRQILGQKVEFLVSFYNNEISEKSEIFDDQFSVERPDGSNFTLKIRSTKLEDSAMYFCASRLAGETQYFGPGTRLLVL.

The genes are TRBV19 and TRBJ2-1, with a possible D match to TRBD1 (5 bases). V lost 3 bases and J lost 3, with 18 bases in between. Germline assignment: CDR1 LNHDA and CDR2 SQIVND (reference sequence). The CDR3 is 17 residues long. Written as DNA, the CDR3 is TGTGCCAGTAGTATCCTCCAGGGTTACGCGCGCTACAATGAGCAGTTCTTC. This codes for CASSILQGYARYNEQFF.

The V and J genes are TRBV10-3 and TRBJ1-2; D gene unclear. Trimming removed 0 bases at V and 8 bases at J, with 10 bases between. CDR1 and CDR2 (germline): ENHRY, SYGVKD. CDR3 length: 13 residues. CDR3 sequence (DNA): TGTGCCATCAGTGAGTCAGGACCGGCGGGCTACACCTTC. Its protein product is CAISESGPAGYTF.

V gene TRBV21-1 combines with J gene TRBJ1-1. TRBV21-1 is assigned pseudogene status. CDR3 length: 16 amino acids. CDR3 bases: TGTGCCAGCACCCCGAGGAGGGTTGGCAAGAACACTGAAGCTTTCTTT. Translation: CASTPRRVGKNTEAFF.

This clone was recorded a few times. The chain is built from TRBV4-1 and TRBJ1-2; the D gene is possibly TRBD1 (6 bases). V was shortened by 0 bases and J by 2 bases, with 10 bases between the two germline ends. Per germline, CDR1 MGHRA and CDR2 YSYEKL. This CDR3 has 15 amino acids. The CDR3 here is CASSQDRGQNYGYTF. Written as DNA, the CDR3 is TGCGCCAGCAGCCAAGATCGAGGACAGAACTATGGCTACACCTTC.

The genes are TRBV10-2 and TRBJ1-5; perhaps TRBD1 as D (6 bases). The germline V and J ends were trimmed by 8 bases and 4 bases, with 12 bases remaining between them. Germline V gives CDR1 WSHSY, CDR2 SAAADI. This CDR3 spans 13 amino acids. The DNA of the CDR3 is TGCGCCAGCTCCTCAGGGGCGAATCAGCCCCAGCATTTT. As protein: CASSSGANQPQHF.

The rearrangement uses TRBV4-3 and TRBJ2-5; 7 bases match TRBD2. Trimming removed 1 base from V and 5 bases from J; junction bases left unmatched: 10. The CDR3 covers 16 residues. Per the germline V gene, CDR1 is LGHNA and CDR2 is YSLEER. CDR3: CASSQVASGGWETQYF. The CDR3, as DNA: TGCGCCAGCAGCCAAGTTGCTAGCGGAGGATGGGAGACCCAGTACTTC.